This TCR beta chain derives from a study of T cell responses to AZD1222 COVID-19 vaccine. General study points: Only six or seven AZD1222 recipients were seropositive at baseline. There were repertoire samples only from the period after the peak T cell response.

Remarks on this clone: The antigen is unknown.

Profiling relied on immunoSEQ multiplex PCR, and the TCRdb table lists in-frame clones only, not all of them. The sample lists 120,000 or so clones; approximately 85% were seen once. Per germline, CDR1 SGHDN and CDR2 FVKESK. This CDR3 is 15 amino acids long. J was trimmed by 7 bases and V by 3 bases; bases with no gene match: 11. This chain joins TRBV14 and TRBJ1-2; 7 bases align to TRBD1. This specimen consisted of peripheral blood, obtained on day 0 of AZD1222 vaccination. The sequence came from an adult in good health. This chain's CDR3 is CASSHQNQGGGGYTF. The CDR3 DNA reads as TGTGCCAGCAGCCATCAAAACCAGGGGGGAGGTGGCTACACCTTC.